This T cell receptor beta chain emerged from a study of T cell responses to AZD1222 COVID-19 vaccine. Study-wide findings and caveats: Following two doses of AZD1222, Spike-specific TCR breadth and depth rose. Mostly white British, mostly female donors; authors suggested clonal diversity may be underestimated.

In germline, CDR1 is LNHDA, CDR2 SQIVND (reference sequence). Trimming left V 7 bases short and J 12 bases short, with 7 bases between. The CDR3 loop spans 9 amino acids. A word on this clone: The antigen remains unidentified.

Assay: immunoSEQ multiplex PCR; the TCRdb copy retains only in-frame clones and omits some. The sample holds 250,000 to 300,000 clones, 94% seen once. The sequencing here drew on peripheral blood, taken 28 days after the second AZD1222 dose. This TCR derives from an adult who received the AZD1222 COVID-19 vaccine. The chain has TRBV19 and TRBJ2-1, with D hard to call. CDR3 sequence (DNA): TGTGCCAGTACCCCTCTGCAGTTCTTC. This encodes CASTPLQFF.